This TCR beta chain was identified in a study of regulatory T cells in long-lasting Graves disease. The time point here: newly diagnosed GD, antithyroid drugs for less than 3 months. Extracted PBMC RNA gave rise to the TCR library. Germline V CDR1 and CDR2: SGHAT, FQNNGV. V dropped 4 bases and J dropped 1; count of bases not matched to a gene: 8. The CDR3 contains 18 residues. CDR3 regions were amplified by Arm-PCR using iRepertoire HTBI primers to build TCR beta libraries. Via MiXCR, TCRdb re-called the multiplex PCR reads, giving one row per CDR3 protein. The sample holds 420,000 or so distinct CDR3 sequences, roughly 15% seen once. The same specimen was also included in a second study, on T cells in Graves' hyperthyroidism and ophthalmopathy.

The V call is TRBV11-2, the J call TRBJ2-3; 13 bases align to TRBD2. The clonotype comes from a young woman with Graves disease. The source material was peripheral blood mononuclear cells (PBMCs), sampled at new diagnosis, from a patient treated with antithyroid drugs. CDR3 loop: CASSSGLAGPRGTDTQYF. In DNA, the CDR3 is TGTGCCAGCAGCTCGGGACTAGCGGGACCCAGGGGCACAGATACGCAGTATTTT.